This T cell receptor beta chain was recovered during a study of CD8 T cells in ankylosing spondylitis. This clonotype was counted at least ten times. Its antigen remains unidentified. Unmatched junction bases numbered 6, after V lost 3 bases and J lost 8 bases. This CDR3 spans 14 amino acids. Germline lookup yields CDR1 SGHAT and CDR2 FQNNGV. Study results and limitations: Past studies reported some motif variants in reactive arthritis synovial fluid and blood. Blood from ankylosing spondylitis patients appeared to carry a characteristic roughly 8-variant TCR beta motif.

A single record per CDR3 protein comes from TCRdb applying MiXCR to the 5' RACE reads. The sample lists 130,000 or so distinct CDR3 sequences, about 7% occurring once. Sample: blood, either unsorted or a sorted T cell fraction (not recorded which). V is TRBV11-2 and J is TRBJ1-4; TRBD1 agrees at 7 bases. This TCR was recovered from a male donor with ankylosing spondylitis or in good health (not recorded which). DNA of the CDR3: TGTGCCAGCAGCTTGTCAATCAGGGGGGAAAAACTGTTTTTT. It translates to CASSLSIRGEKLFF.